The next 31 T cell receptor beta chains were all read from a single sample in a study of blood T cells in healthy people across ages. A sample-barcoded 5' primer and a J-beta primer mix were used in a second PCR of roughly 7 to 11 cycles. TCRdb analysed the 5' RACE reads with MiXCR anew, one entry per CDR3 protein. The sample records about 1.4 million distinct CDR3 sequences, approximately 60% being singletons. Sample: blood. The source is a man aged 18 to 29 in good health.

This chain connects TRBV12-3 or TRBV12-4 to TRBJ1-4; no clear D gene. The ends were cut back, 6 bases at V and 4 bases at J, with 6 bases in the middle. There are 12 residues in the CDR3. The CDR3, as DNA: TGTGCCAGCAGACCGGATAATGAAAAACTGTTTTTT. Translating it yields CASRPDNEKLFF.

V is TRBV3-1 and J is TRBJ2-4; 8 bases are shared with TRBD2. With the DNA end fitting TRBJ2-7 better, the J assignment may be wrong. Germline CDR1 reads LGHDT; CDR2 reads YNNKEL (reference sequence). The CDR3 extends over 15 amino acids. The CDR3 reads CASSPAGTRPYEQYF. The CDR3 region has the DNA TGTGCCAGCAGCCCGGCCGGGACTAGACCCTACGAGCAGTACTTC.

This chain links TRBV4-2 with TRBJ1-5; TRBD1 agrees at 8 bases. J was trimmed by 3 bases and V by 1 base; bases with no gene match: 5. The length of the CDR3 is 16 residues. CDR1 LGHNA and CDR2 YNFKEQ come from the germline V gene. DNA of the CDR3: TGTGCCAGCAGCCAAGGGGACAGGAGGGACAATCAGCCCCAGCATTTT. This encodes CASSQGDRRDNQPQHF.

The chain links TRBV6-2 or TRBV6-3 to TRBJ2-1, with a tentative D call TRBD2 (7 bases). This CDR3 contains 16 residues. CDR1 and CDR2 from the germline V gene are MNHEY and SVGEGT. V was pared by 0 bases and J by 5 bases, with 14 bases between. CDR3 amino acids: CASSYSTLGGHNEQFF. CDR3 DNA sequence: TGTGCCAGCAGTTACTCGACCCTCGGGGGGCACAATGAGCAGTTCTTC.

This clonotype occurred a few times. This sequence joins TRBV11-2 and TRBJ2-1; D uncertain. The closer fit of TRBJ2-7 to the DNA end suggests the J call may be wrong. The CDR3 loop spans 13 amino acids. In germline, CDR1 is SGHAT, CDR2 FQNNGV. The CDR3 DNA follows: TGTGCCAGCAGCTTGAATGCCGGCTACGAGCAGTACTTC. It encodes CASSLNAGYEQYF.

The chain links TRBV3-1 to TRBJ2-1; 14 bases line up with TRBD2. Per the germline V gene, CDR1 is LGHDT and CDR2 is YNNKEL (reference sequence). Trimming took 3 bases from V and 0 from J; bases not matched to a gene: 10. The CDR3 has 20 amino acids. In nucleotides, the CDR3 is TGTGCCAGCAGCCACGTTCCGGGACTAGCGGGAGAGAGCTCCTACAATGAGCAGTTCTTC. It codes for CASSHVPGLAGESSYNEQFF.

This clonotype was counted only a few times. The chain recombines TRBV29-1 with TRBJ1-2, with D maybe TRBD1 (5 bases). The CDR3 is 13 residues long. Looked up from germline, CDR1 is SQVTM and CDR2 is ANQGSEA. V lost 4 bases, J lost 8 bases, and 17 bases lay in between. The CDR3 DNA sequence: TGCAGCGTTGTGGGACGGACTTTATTGGGCTACACCTTC. Its translation: CSVVGRTLLGYTF.

The V gene is TRBV6-2 or TRBV6-3, the J gene TRBJ2-3; D is unresolved. The CDR3 totals 11 residues. The V and J ends lost 7 bases and 8 bases respectively, with 10 bases between them. Looked up from germline, CDR1 is MNHEY and CDR2 is SVGEGT. The CDR3 reads CASNAAITQYF. In nucleotides, the CDR3 is TGTGCCAGCAACGCGGCTATTACGCAGTATTTT.

CDR3 in amino acids: CASRASGENEQFF. CDR3 in DNA: TGTGCCAGCAGAGCCAGCGGCGAAAATGAGCAGTTCTTC. V and J are TRBV3-1 and TRBJ2-1; TRBD2 might be the D (5 bases). CDR3 length equals 13 residues. Germline values: CDR1 LGHDT, CDR2 YNNKEL (reference sequence). Trimming took 6 bases from V and 7 from J, leaving 13 bases between them.

This sequence joins TRBV10-3 and TRBJ1-2; 8 bases are a match to TRBD1. The CDR3 length is 15 residues. V shed 6 bases, J shed 2 bases, and the junction held 8 bases outside the gene matches. Looked up from germline, CDR1 is ENHRY and CDR2 is SYGVKD. The CDR3, as DNA: TGTGCCATCAGCGTAGGCAGGGGGCAGAACTATGGCTACACCTTC. Translating gives CAISVGRGQNYGYTF.

This clonotype was detected only a few times. The chain recombines TRBV6-6 with TRBJ1-2; D is unresolved. Per the germline V gene, CDR1 is MNHNY and CDR2 is SVGAGI (reference sequence). Trimming left V 0 bases short and J 8 bases short, with 1 base between. The CDR3 is made up of 10 amino acids. The CDR3 DNA sequence: TGTGCCAGCAGTTACTCGGGCTACACCTTC. This encodes CASSYSGYTF.

The J gene is TRBJ2-5, the V gene TRBV27; 8 bases line up with TRBD2. The germline V gene has CDR1 MNHEY and CDR2 SMNVEV (reference sequence). The CDR3 is 15 residues long. V shed 6 bases and J 3 bases; nucleotides not matched to a gene: 9. CDR3 loop: CASRGLAGPEETQYF. CDR3 nucleotides: TGTGCCAGCAGGGGGCTAGCGGGCCCTGAAGAGACCCAGTACTTC.

The genes are TRBV3-1 and TRBJ2-7, with 10 positions matching TRBD1. This CDR3 contains 14 residues. The V segment lost 4 bases and the J segment 5 bases; nucleotides outside the gene matches: 5. CDR1 and CDR2 from the germline V gene are LGHDT and YNNKEL (reference sequence). CDR3 sequence (DNA): TGTGCCAGCAGCCGAGACAGGGGGCAAAACGAGCAGTACTTC. Its protein is CASSRDRGQNEQYF.

The gene calls are TRBV29-1 and TRBJ1-1, with a tentative D call TRBD1 (6 bases). Trimming removed 6 bases at V and 5 bases at J, with 16 bases between. The germline CDR1 and CDR2 sequences are SQVTM and ANQGSEA. The CDR3 has 13 residues. The CDR3 spells CSVNRALATEAFF. The CDR3 bases are TGCAGCGTGAACAGGGCCCTAGCGACTGAAGCTTTCTTT.

This clonotype was counted only a few times. V usage is TRBV29-1 and J usage is TRBJ2-1; 9 bases align to TRBD2. CDR1 and CDR2 from the germline V gene are SQVTM and ANQGSEA. CDR3 size: 15 residues. V lost 3 bases and J lost 7; bases outside the gene matches: 10. This CDR3 is CSVDGISGSRNEQFF. The CDR3 bases are TGCAGCGTTGATGGGATTAGCGGGAGTAGGAATGAGCAGTTCTTC.

The chain carries TRBV5-6 and TRBJ2-5; 9 nucleotides agree with TRBD2. The CDR3 is made up of 15 amino acids. J gave up 2 bases and V 1 base, and 3 bases lay outside the gene matches. From germline, CDR1 is SGHDT and CDR2 YYEEEE. In DNA, the CDR3 is TGTGCCAGCAGCTTGCCTAGCGGGGCACAAGAGACCCAGTACTTC. Its translation: CASSLPSGAQETQYF.

This clonotype was detected ten times or more. The CDR3 nucleotides are TGTGCCAGCAGTGATATGGGACAGAGCGGTTGGGGCAATCAGCCCCAGCATTTT. As protein: CASSDMGQSGWGNQPQHF. The V gene is TRBV6-1, the J gene TRBJ1-5, with TRBD1 identical over 7 bases. J lost 2 bases, V lost 3 bases, and 13 bases had no gene match. Looked up from germline, CDR1 is MNHNS and CDR2 is SASEGT. CDR3 length equals 18 residues.

This chain connects TRBV7-9 to TRBJ1-6; 10 bases are shared with TRBD1. The CDR3 consists of 15 residues. The germline gives CDR1 SEHNR, CDR2 FQNEAQ (reference sequence). Losses at the gene ends were 5 bases for V and 10 bases for J; bases not matched to a gene: 8. CDR3 loop: CASSGPGTGDSPLHF. Written as DNA, the CDR3 is TGTGCCAGCAGCGGACCCGGGACAGGGGACTCACCCCTCCACTTT.

The CDR3 DNA sequence: TGTGCCAGCAGTTTAGGCTACTCCGAGCAGTACTTC. As protein: CASSLGYSEQYF. The chain has TRBV12-3 or TRBV12-4 and TRBJ2-5; unclear D gene. The DNA end favors TRBJ2-7, so the J call may be wrong. This CDR3 has 12 amino acids.

The CDR3: CASSHYRDRNSPLHF. The DNA for the CDR3 is TGCGCCAGCAGCCATTATAGGGACAGGAATTCACCCCTCCACTTT. J is TRBJ1-6 and V is TRBV4-1; 8 bases line up with TRBD1. From germline, CDR1 is MGHRA and CDR2 YSYEKL. Unmatched junction bases numbered 5, after V lost 3 bases and J lost 7 bases. The CDR3 loop spans 15 amino acids.

V and J are TRBV10-3 and TRBJ2-7; 8 nucleotides agree with TRBD1. CDR3 size: 17 residues. V trimming: 2 bases; J trimming: 2 bases; junction bases outside the gene matches: 11. Germline-derived CDR1 and CDR2 are ENHRY and SYGVKD. The CDR3 here is CAISERPDRVDPYEQYF. In DNA, the CDR3 is TGTGCCATCAGTGAGAGACCGGACAGGGTCGACCCCTACGAGCAGTACTTC.

V is TRBV5-5 and J is TRBJ2-5, with D tentatively TRBD2 (6 bases). The CDR3 sequence is 16 residues long. V gave up 6 bases and J gave up 2 bases, with 20 bases separating them. Germline CDR1 is SGHKS and CDR2 is YYEKEE (reference sequence). The CDR3 spells CASNYQVDYSQETQYF. The CDR3 bases are TGTGCCAGCAACTACCAAGTGGACTACTCACAAGAGACCCAGTACTTC.

Turning to this clonotype: A read error likely explains this, since a far larger clone differs by one base. The rearrangement uses TRBV5-1 and TRBJ2-4; D unclear. The closer fit of TRBJ2-7 to the DNA end suggests the J call may be wrong. CDR1 is SGHRS and CDR2 is YFSETQ in the germline V gene. The CDR3 covers 11 residues. DNA of the CDR3: TGCGCCGGCAGCTTGGAATACGAGCAGTACTTC. Its translation is CAGSLEYEQYF.

The V gene is TRBV4-3, the J gene TRBJ2-4; 7 bases match TRBD1. The CDR3 length is 19 residues. V shed 4 bases, J shed 0 bases, and the junction held 15 bases outside the gene matches. Germline lookup yields CDR1 LGHNA and CDR2 YSLEER. The CDR3 loop is CASSPFRQGTSLAKNIQYF. As DNA, the CDR3 is TGCGCCAGCAGCCCCTTCAGACAGGGAACCTCCTTAGCCAAAAACATTCAGTACTTC.

A few counts support this clonotype. CDR3 in amino acids: CASSFGNYNEQFF. CDR3 coding DNA: TGCGCCAGCAGCTTCGGGAATTACAATGAGCAGTTCTTC. The chain joins TRBV5-1 to TRBJ2-1; D possibly corresponds to TRBD2 (5 bases). Trimming left V 2 bases short and J 4 bases short, with 7 bases between. Germline CDR1 SGHRS, CDR2 YFSETQ. There are 13 residues in the CDR3.

V and J are TRBV30 and TRBJ2-1; D gene uncertain. The germline gives CDR1 GTSNPN, CDR2 SVGIG (reference sequence). The CDR3 totals 13 residues. V lost 3 bases and J 0 bases, leaving 6 bases between the germline ends. This chain's CDR3 is CAWRKSSYNEQFF. CDR3 nucleotide sequence: TGTGCCTGGAGGAAGAGCTCCTACAATGAGCAGTTCTTC.

This chain links TRBV7-9 with TRBJ2-7, with 12 nucleotides matching TRBD2. This CDR3 is built from 18 residues. Per germline, CDR1 SEHNR and CDR2 FQNEAQ (reference sequence). Losses at the gene ends were 5 bases for V and 4 bases for J; bases not matched to a gene: 15. The CDR3 sequence: CASSRGLAGRKGNYEQYF. The CDR3 DNA is TGTGCCAGCAGCCGGGGACTAGCGGGCCGAAAGGGAAATTACGAGCAGTACTTC.

The chain recombines TRBV18 with TRBJ1-1; D might be TRBD1 (6 bases). There are 15 residues in the CDR3. CDR1 and CDR2 from the germline V gene are KGHSH and LQKENI. The V and J ends lost 5 bases and 2 bases respectively, with 15 bases between them. For the CDR3, the DNA is TGTGCCAGCTCATCGGCCGGGACATTAAACACTGAAGCTTTCTTT. Encoded protein: CASSSAGTLNTEAFF.

The chain joins TRBV20-1 to TRBJ2-3; 7 nucleotides match TRBD2. Trimming cost V 4 bases and J 4 bases; bases outside gene matches: 11. The germline CDR1 and CDR2 sequences are DFQATT and SNEGSKA (reference sequence). The CDR3 is 15 residues long. The CDR3 DNA sequence: TGCAGTGCTATGAGGAGGGAGGGCCAGGCAGATACGCAGTATTTT. As protein: CSAMRREGQADTQYF.

The chain recombines TRBV3-1 with TRBJ2-1; 15 positions agree with TRBD2. V trimming: 5 bases; J trimming: 4 bases; junction bases outside the gene matches: 3. CDR1 and CDR2 from the germline V gene are LGHDT and YNNKEL (reference sequence). CDR3 length: 16 amino acids. For the CDR3, the DNA is TGTGCCAGCAGCGGGACTAGCGGGGGGAAGTACAATGAGCAGTTCTTC. Residues: CASSGTSGGKYNEQFF.

The J gene is TRBJ2-7, the V gene TRBV4-1; no firm D call. V lost 0 bases, J lost 3 bases, and 12 bases lay in between. The CDR3 totals 15 residues. Germline V gene lookup returns CDR1 MGHRA and CDR2 YSYEKL. The CDR3: CASSQDPGSLYEQYF. The CDR3 DNA reads as TGCGCCAGCAGCCAAGATCCGGGTTCCCTCTACGAGCAGTACTTC.